A selection of T cell receptor beta chains follows, all from one sample in a study of long-term antiretroviral therapy in people with HIV. Profiling relied on immunoSEQ multiplex PCR, and the TCRdb table lists in-frame clones only, not all of them. Among about 36,000 clones listed, 80% were seen once. The starting material was unsorted PBMCs, obtained 3.4 years after starting antiretroviral therapy. The receptors here all came from a man younger than 40 with HIV. Each CDR3 is given with its conserved first and last residue. A D gene is named only where the DNA matches it firmly. The listing skips clone size in some rows; elsewhere it reads once, few, many or a size class.

V gene: TRBV7-2
J gene: TRBJ1-5
clone size: .
D gene: TRBD1
CDR3 protein: CASSTDRGSEQPQHF
CDR3 DNA: TGTGCCAGCAGCACCGACAGGGGAAGTGAGCAGCCCCAGCATTTT

V gene: TRBV6-6
J gene: TRBJ1-5
clone size: .
D gene: .
CDR3 protein: CASSYSGRGNQPQHF
CDR3 DNA: TGTGCCAGCAGTTACTCGGGGCGGGGGAATCAGCCCCAGCATTTT

V gene: TRBV6-5
J gene: TRBJ1-1
clone size: .
D gene: .
CDR3 protein: CASSYGGWTEAFF
CDR3 DNA: TGTGCCAGCAGTTATGGGGGTTGGACTGAAGCTTTCTTT

V gene: TRBV27
J gene: TRBJ2-7
clone size: .
D gene: TRBD2
CDR3 protein: CASSLEGAGGPVGSSYEQYF
CDR3 DNA: TGTGCCAGCAGTTTGGAAGGGGCGGGAGGGCCAGTTGGGAGCTCCTACGAGCAGTACTTC

V gene: TRBV5-6
J gene: TRBJ2-7
clone size: few
D gene: .
CDR3 protein: CASSLAREQYF
CDR3 DNA: TGTGCCAGCAGCTTGGCACGGGAGCAGTACTTC

V gene: TRBV28
J gene: TRBJ2-7
clone size: .
D gene: .
CDR3 protein: CASSQLVYEQYF
CDR3 DNA: TGTGCCAGCAGCCAACTAGTGTACGAGCAGTACTTC

V gene: TRBV27
J gene: TRBJ2-3
clone size: .
D gene: .
CDR3 protein: CASSLWTRRLDGSTDTQYF
CDR3 DNA: TGTGCCAGCAGTTTATGGACTCGACGACTAGACGGAAGCACAGATACGCAGTATTTT

V gene: TRBV7-9
J gene: TRBJ2-5
clone size: .
D gene: .
CDR3 protein: CASSYDLATEQETQYF
CDR3 DNA: TGTGCCAGCAGCTACGATCTAGCGACCGAGCAAGAGACCCAGTACTTC

V gene: TRBV7-9
J gene: TRBJ2-1
clone size: .
D gene: TRBD2
CDR3 protein: CASSFARREGGYNEQFF
CDR3 DNA: TGTGCCAGCAGCTTCGCGAGGCGGGAGGGCGGCTACAATGAGCAGTTCTTC

V gene: TRBV18
J gene: TRBJ2-1
clone size: once
D gene: .
CDR3 protein: CASSPGQGRFF
CDR3 DNA: TGTGCCAGCTCACCGGGGCAGGGCAGGTTCTTC

V gene: TRBV18
J gene: TRBJ1-1
clone size: .
D gene: TRBD1
CDR3 protein: CASSEGQANTEAFF
CDR3 DNA: TGTGCCAGCTCCGAGGGACAGGCAAACACTGAAGCTTTCTTT

V gene: TRBV28
J gene: TRBJ2-3
clone size: .
D gene: .
CDR3 protein: CASNTGGLSTDTQYF
CDR3 DNA: TGTGCCAGCAATACAGGGGGACTAAGCACAGATACGCAGTATTTT

V gene: TRBV7-2
J gene: TRBJ2-2
clone size: .
D gene: TRBD1
CDR3 protein: CASSFLQGDGELFF
CDR3 DNA: TGTGCCAGCAGCTTTCTACAGGGGGACGGGGAGCTGTTTTTT

V gene: TRBV4-3
J gene: TRBJ2-3
clone size: .
D gene: TRBD2
CDR3 protein: CASSHARTSGSGDTQYF
CDR3 DNA: TGCGCCAGCAGCCATGCCCGGACTAGCGGGTCTGGAGATACGCAGTATTTT

V gene: TRBV28
J gene: TRBJ2-7
clone size: .
D gene: TRBD2
CDR3 protein: CASGAGVREQYF
CDR3 DNA: TGTGCCAGCGGAGCGGGAGTGAGGGAGCAGTACTTC

V gene: TRBV7-7
J gene: TRBJ2-5
clone size: .
D gene: .
CDR3 protein: CASSPTIGETQYF
CDR3 DNA: TGTGCCAGCAGCCCCACCATTGGAGAGACCCAGTACTTC

V gene: TRBV18
J gene: TRBJ1-2
clone size: .
D gene: .
CDR3 protein: CASSPRDTSLNYGYTF
CDR3 DNA: TGTGCCAGCTCACCCAGGGACACCAGTCTTAACTATGGCTACACCTTC

V gene: TRBV5-1
J gene: TRBJ2-1
clone size: .
D gene: TRBD1
CDR3 protein: CASSGGTGVSNEQFF
CDR3 DNA: TGCGCCAGCAGCGGCGGGACAGGGGTTTCCAATGAGCAGTTCTTC

V gene: TRBV7-8
J gene: TRBJ2-1
clone size: .
D gene: .
CDR3 protein: CASSFRDSYNEQFF
CDR3 DNA: TGTGCCAGCAGCTTTCGGGATTCCTACAATGAGCAGTTCTTC

V gene: TRBV18
J gene: TRBJ2-5
clone size: few
D gene: .
CDR3 protein: CASSPPTEEETQYF
CDR3 DNA: TGTGCCAGCTCACCACCGACAGAAGAAGAGACCCAGTACTTC

V gene: TRBV29-1
J gene: TRBJ2-7
clone size: .
D gene: .
CDR3 protein: CSVEGTRSYEQYF
CDR3 DNA: TGCAGCGTTGAAGGGACACGGAGCTACGAGCAGTACTTC

V gene: TRBV7-9
J gene: TRBJ2-1
clone size: .
D gene: .
CDR3 protein: CASSRGTASYNEQFF
CDR3 DNA: TGTGCCAGCAGCCGGGGGACAGCATCCTACAATGAGCAGTTCTTC

V gene: TRBV27
J gene: TRBJ1-2
clone size: once
D gene: .
CDR3 protein: CASSSSPGGHGYTF
CDR3 DNA: TGTGCCAGCAGTTCGTCCCCCGGGGGCCATGGCTACACCTTC

V gene: TRBV5-6
J gene: TRBJ2-7
clone size: .
D gene: .
CDR3 protein: CASSLHSPPEQYF
CDR3 DNA: TGTGCCAGCAGCTTGCATTCCCCCCCCGAGCAGTACTTC

V gene: TRBV28
J gene: TRBJ1-1
clone size: .
D gene: TRBD1
CDR3 protein: CASSLRTGWTEAFF
CDR3 DNA: TGTGCCAGCAGTTTAAGGACAGGGTGGACTGAAGCTTTCTTT

V gene: TRBV19
J gene: TRBJ2-3
clone size: .
D gene: .
CDR3 protein: CASSIRSGSTDTQYF
CDR3 DNA: TGTGCCAGTAGTATAAGGAGCGGGAGCACAGATACGCAGTATTTT

V gene: TRBV4-3
J gene: TRBJ2-7
clone size: .
D gene: .
CDR3 protein: CASSQGEGAYEQYF
CDR3 DNA: TGCGCCAGCAGCCAAGGTGAGGGAGCCTACGAGCAGTACTTC

V gene: TRBV9
J gene: TRBJ2-1
clone size: .
D gene: TRBD2
CDR3 protein: CASSWTSGGNEQFF
CDR3 DNA: TGTGCCAGCAGCTGGACTAGCGGGGGGAATGAGCAGTTCTTC

V gene: TRBV2
J gene: TRBJ2-2
clone size: .
D gene: .
CDR3 protein: CASSEGQGLSSNTGELFF
CDR3 DNA: TGTGCCAGCAGTGAAGGTCAAGGGTTGTCTTCGAACACCGGGGAGCTGTTTTTT

V gene: TRBV28
J gene: TRBJ2-7
clone size: .
D gene: .
CDR3 protein: CASSRRDRLTYEQYF
CDR3 DNA: TGTGCCAGCAGTCGACGAGACAGGCTAACCTACGAGCAGTACTTC

V gene: TRBV10-1
J gene: TRBJ1-1
clone size: .
D gene: .
CDR3 protein: CASLRTENTEAFF
CDR3 DNA: TGCGCCAGCCTACGGACAGAGAACACTGAAGCTTTCTTT

V gene: TRBV28
J gene: TRBJ2-7
clone size: .
D gene: .
CDR3 protein: CASRDTSSYEQYF
CDR3 DNA: TGTGCCAGCAGGGACACTTCCTCCTACGAGCAGTACTTC

V gene: TRBV19
J gene: TRBJ2-3
clone size: few
D gene: TRBD1
CDR3 protein: CATRDRGTDTQYF
CDR3 DNA: TGTGCCACCCGGGACAGGGGCACAGATACGCAGTATTTT

V gene: TRBV5-1
J gene: TRBJ1-4
clone size: .
D gene: TRBD1
CDR3 protein: CASSSRTGGSLGEKLFF
CDR3 DNA: TGCGCCAGCAGCTCTAGGACAGGGGGCTCTTTGGGTGAAAAACTGTTTTTT

V gene: TRBV6-1
J gene: TRBJ1-4
clone size: .
D gene: .
CDR3 protein: CASNFNRVGDEKLFF
CDR3 DNA: TGTGCCAGCAACTTTAACAGGGTGGGGGATGAAAAACTGTTTTTT

V gene: TRBV2
J gene: TRBJ2-7
clone size: .
D gene: TRBD1
CDR3 protein: CASSTGTGGEQYF
CDR3 DNA: TGTGCCAGCAGCACCGGGACAGGGGGCGAGCAGTACTTC

V gene: TRBV4-1
J gene: TRBJ2-4
clone size: .
D gene: .
CDR3 protein: CASSQVFSQLAKNIQYF
CDR3 DNA: TGCGCCAGCAGCCAAGTATTTAGTCAACTAGCCAAAAACATTCAGTACTTC

V gene: TRBV28
J gene: TRBJ1-2
clone size: .
D gene: TRBD1
CDR3 protein: CASSRTGYGYTF
CDR3 DNA: TGTGCCAGCAGCCGGACAGGATATGGCTACACCTTC

V gene: TRBV7-9
J gene: TRBJ2-3
clone size: once
D gene: TRBD2
CDR3 protein: CASSPQLAGVGDTQYF
CDR3 DNA: TGTGCCAGCAGTCCACAACTAGCGGGAGTAGGTGATACGCAGTATTTT

V gene: TRBV27
J gene: TRBJ2-1
clone size: .
D gene: .
CDR3 protein: CASSFFQGHNEQFF
CDR3 DNA: TGTGCCAGCAGTTTTTTCCAGGGCCACAATGAGCAGTTCTTC

V gene: TRBV6-6
J gene: TRBJ2-7
clone size: .
D gene: TRBD2
CDR3 protein: CASSEVTSGTGGEQYF
CDR3 DNA: TGTGCCAGCAGCGAGGTAACTAGCGGGACCGGCGGGGAGCAGTACTTC

V gene: TRBV28
J gene: TRBJ1-2
clone size: .
D gene: .
CDR3 protein: CASQTDTNYGYTF
CDR3 DNA: TGTGCCAGTCAAACGGACACCAACTATGGCTACACCTTC

V gene: TRBV5-1
J gene: TRBJ1-1
clone size: .
D gene: .
CDR3 protein: CASKNTGSRSEAFF
CDR3 DNA: TGCGCCAGCAAAAATACAGGGTCGCGGTCTGAAGCTTTCTTT

V gene: TRBV5-1
J gene: TRBJ2-5
clone size: .
D gene: .
CDR3 protein: CASLSGAGETQYF
CDR3 DNA: TGCGCCAGCCTTTCAGGGGCCGGGGAGACCCAGTACTTC

V gene: TRBV5-5
J gene: TRBJ2-1
clone size: few
D gene: .
CDR3 protein: CASSPTGSRSYNEQFF
CDR3 DNA: TGTGCCAGCAGCCCAACAGGGTCTAGATCCTACAATGAGCAGTTCTTC